These 25 T cell receptor beta chains originate from one sample sequenced in a study of cytomegalovirus exposure and HLA in healthy donors. Assay: immunoSEQ multiplex PCR; the TCRdb copy retains only in-frame clones and omits some. The sample shows about 56,000 clones, roughly nine tenths of them seen only once. Sequenced sample: PBMCs. The origin of the receptors is a woman aged 18 to 35 in good health and CMV-seronegative.

This chain links TRBV11-2 with TRBJ1-2; D is possibly TRBD1 (6 bases). This CDR3 is built from 14 residues. Trimming removed 1 base from V and 5 bases from J, with 11 bases in between. The V gene's germline CDR1 is SGHAT and CDR2 FQNNGV. DNA of the CDR3: TGTGCCAGCAGCTTAGGGGCAGGGGAGTATGGCTACACCTTC. Protein product: CASSLGAGEYGYTF.

This chain joins TRBV2 and TRBJ2-7; weak D call: TRBD2 (6 bases). V was cut by 1 base and J by 0 bases, with 10 bases left in between. The CDR3 runs to 15 residues. Germline CDR1 is SNHLY and CDR2 is FYNNEI. CDR3 sequence: CASSEEWRGSYEQYF. DNA for the CDR3: TGTGCCAGCAGTGAAGAGTGGCGGGGCTCCTACGAGCAGTACTTC.

The chain carries TRBV28 and TRBJ2-7, with D perhaps matching TRBD2 (6 bases). Germline values: CDR1 MDHEN, CDR2 SYDVKM. The V gene lost 5 bases and the J gene lost 2 bases, with 19 bases spanning the gap. The CDR3 loop spans 16 amino acids. CDR3 protein: CASSPLILRETYEQYF. CDR3 coding DNA: TGTGCCAGCAGTCCCCTGATTTTGCGGGAAACCTACGAGCAGTACTTC. The variable domain in full, with the rest retrieved from reference TRBV28 and TRBJ2-7, is DVKVTQSSRYLVKRTGEKVFLECVQDMDHENMFWYRQDPGLGLRLIYFSYDVKMKEKGDIPEGYSVSREKKERFSLILESASTNQTSMYLCASSPLILRETYEQYFGPGTRLTVT.

This clone was picked up one time. The gene calls are TRBV30 and TRBJ2-3, with 16 bases aligning to TRBD2. The V gene's germline CDR1 is GTSNPN and CDR2 SVGIG (reference sequence). Trimming cost V 2 bases and J 1 base; bases outside gene matches: 3. The CDR3 consists of 17 residues. The CDR3: CAWSTGLAGGRTDTQYF. In DNA form, the CDR3 reads TGTGCCTGGAGTACGGGACTAGCGGGGGGGCGCACAGATACGCAGTATTTT. Based on the CDR3 plus reference TRBV30 and TRBJ2-3, the full variable domain is SQTIHQWPATLVQPVGSPLSLECTVEGTSNPNLYWYRQAAGRGLQLLFYSVGIGQISSEVPQNLSASRPQDRQFILSSKKLLLSDSGFYLCAWSTGLAGGRTDTQYFGPGTRLTVL.

The V and J genes are TRBV9 and TRBJ2-3; tentative D call: TRBD2 (6 bases). The CDR3 consists of 13 residues. Trimming stripped 0 bases from V and 5 bases from J, with 7 bases between. Looked up from germline, CDR1 is SGDLS and CDR2 is YYNGEE. CDR3 DNA: TGTGCCAGCAGCGTAGGTAGCGGAGATACGCAGTATTTT. This encodes CASSVGSGDTQYF.

This chain joins TRBV30 and TRBJ2-2; 14 bases align to TRBD2. This CDR3 comprises 18 residues. CDR1 GTSNPN and CDR2 SVGIG come from the germline V gene (reference sequence). V was pared by 1 base and J by 6 bases, with 10 bases of the junction left unmatched. The CDR3 bases are TGTGCCTGGAGTGGACTAGCGGGGGGGCTTATTGTGGCCGGGGAGCTGTTTTTT. Its protein is CAWSGLAGGLIVAGELFF.

The rearrangement joins TRBV28 to TRBJ1-1; possibly TRBD1 for D (6 bases). This CDR3 has 12 residues. CDR1 and CDR2 (germline): MDHEN, SYDVKM. V lost 4 bases and J lost 5, with 8 bases in between. CDR3 protein: CASSWGLTEAFF. CDR3 in DNA: TGTGCCAGCAGTTGGGGGCTAACTGAAGCTTTCTTT.

V usage is TRBV25-1 and J usage is TRBJ2-4; 16 nucleotides agree with TRBD2. The germline V gene encodes CDR1 MGHDK and CDR2 SYGVNS. The CDR3 has 16 amino acids. Trimming cost V 7 bases and J 10 bases; bases outside gene matches: 10. The CDR3 protein is CASTPDGTSGRGIQYF. CDR3 nucleotides: TGTGCCAGCACCCCCGACGGGACTAGCGGGAGGGGGATTCAGTACTTC.

This clone was observed once. The V and J genes are TRBV5-6 and TRBJ2-3, with 11 bases matching TRBD2. Germline V gene lookup returns CDR1 SGHDT and CDR2 YYEEEE. V shed 3 bases and J 4 bases; nucleotides not matched to a gene: 1. The CDR3 contains 14 residues. CDR3 sequence: CASSYSGGADTQYF. CDR3 bases: TGTGCCAGCAGCTATAGCGGGGGGGCAGATACGCAGTATTTT.

The CDR3 DNA reads as TGTGCCTGGAGTGCCGGGGATTTCGGCTACACCTTC. Encoded protein: CAWSAGDFGYTF. The chain joins TRBV30 to TRBJ1-2; D remains unclear. V was trimmed by 1 base and J by 8 bases, leaving 11 bases between them. The V gene's germline CDR1 is GTSNPN and CDR2 SVGIG (reference sequence). The CDR3 is 12 amino acids.

This rearrangement joins TRBV4-3 to TRBJ2-7, with 11 bases that match TRBD2. This CDR3 comprises 15 residues. V dropped 1 base and J dropped 3; count of bases not matched to a gene: 2. Germline V gene lookup returns CDR1 LGHNA and CDR2 YSLEER. CDR3 DNA sequence: TGCGCCAGCAGCCAAGTTAGCGGGGGGGGCTACGAGCAGTACTTC. Translated: CASSQVSGGGYEQYF.

Here the CDR3 reads CAWSSGTANYGYTF. As DNA, the CDR3 is TGTGCCTGGAGTTCCGGGACAGCTAACTATGGCTACACCTTC. This chain joins TRBV30 and TRBJ1-2; 7 bases fit TRBD1. V shed 2 bases and J 0 bases; nucleotides not matched to a gene: 3. This CDR3 has 14 amino acids. From germline, CDR1 is GTSNPN and CDR2 SVGIG (reference sequence).

The J gene is TRBJ1-6, the V gene TRBV7-9; 9 positions match TRBD1. The CDR3 spans 15 residues. V lost 5 bases to trimming and J lost 5 bases; unmatched junction nucleotides: 4. Per germline, CDR1 SEHNR and CDR2 FQNEAQ (reference sequence). The CDR3 DNA reads TGTGCCAGCAGCGCACAGGGGGCAGATAATTCACCCCTCCACTTT. Protein product: CASSAQGADNSPLHF.

The rearrangement links TRBV27 to TRBJ1-2; TRBD1 matches at 8 bases. The CDR3 contains 13 residues. Germline V gene lookup returns CDR1 MNHEY and CDR2 SMNVEV (reference sequence). The trim removed 5 bases at V and 3 bases at J, leaving 2 bases unmatched. CDR3 in amino acids: CASSKTGDYGYTF. CDR3 coding DNA: TGTGCCAGCAGTAAGACAGGGGACTATGGCTACACCTTC.

The V gene is TRBV28, the J gene TRBJ2-7; 7 bases line up with TRBD1. The CDR3 contains 12 residues. V dropped 7 bases and J dropped 9; count of bases not matched to a gene: 9. The germline CDR1 and CDR2 sequences are MDHEN and SYDVKM. The CDR3 reads CASTQGPLAQYF. DNA for the CDR3: TGTGCCAGCACACAGGGGCCCCTGGCGCAGTACTTC.

V and J are TRBV6-1 and TRBJ2-6, with 7 bases lining up with TRBD2. The CDR3 has 15 residues. Germline trimming cut 4 bases from V and 0 bases from J; bases unmatched to any gene: 0. The germline CDR1 and CDR2 sequences are MNHNS and SASEGT. CDR3 in DNA: TGTGCCAGCAGTGGCGGGGGCTCTGGGGCCAACGTCCTGACTTTC. Its protein is CASSGGGSGANVLTF.

The chain uses TRBV30 and TRBJ1-3; 7 bases map to TRBD1. The V gene end was trimmed by 2 bases and the J gene end by 7 bases; junction bases not matched to a gene: 11. In germline, CDR1 is GTSNPN, CDR2 SVGIG (reference sequence). The CDR3 length is 15 residues. Written as DNA, the CDR3 is TGTGCCTGGAGTCCCCGGCCAGGGGGTTGGAACACCATATATTTT. Its protein product is CAWSPRPGGWNTIYF.

The genes are TRBV27 and TRBJ2-3; weak D call: TRBD2 (6 bases). The CDR3 spans 13 residues. Germline CDR1 reads MNHEY; CDR2 reads SMNVEV (reference sequence). V was shortened by 7 bases and J by 4 bases, with 12 bases between the two germline ends. The CDR3 protein is CASTASAADTQYF. The CDR3 nucleotides are TGTGCCAGCACGGCTAGCGCTGCAGATACGCAGTATTTT.

The V gene is TRBV9, the J gene TRBJ2-1; the match to TRBD2 covers 13 bases. Germline loops: CDR1 SGDLS, CDR2 YYNGEE. The CDR3 is 16 amino acids. The J segment lost 8 bases and the V segment lost 3 bases, leaving 8 bases of the junction unmatched. The CDR3 DNA is TGTGCCAGCAGCGAGGTAACTAGCGGGAGGGGGGATGAGCAGTTCTTC. Encoded protein: CASSEVTSGRGDEQFF.

The chain has TRBV7-8 and TRBJ1-2, with D possibly being TRBD1 (5 bases). The CDR3 has 16 amino acids. Trimming left V 0 bases short and J 7 bases short, with 18 bases between. Germline assignment: CDR1 SGHVS and CDR2 FQNEAQ. The CDR3 loop is CASSLASPGKSGGYTF. CDR3 DNA: TGTGCCAGCAGCTTAGCTAGTCCAGGGAAATCAGGTGGCTACACCTTC. Complete variable domain (other parts from reference TRBV7-8 and TRBJ1-2): GAGVSQSPRYKVAKRGQDVALRCDPISGHVSLFWYQQALGQGPEFLTYFQNEAQLDKSGLPSDRFFAERPEGSVSTLKIQRTQQEDSAVYLCASSLASPGKSGGYTFGSGTRLTVV.

The gene calls are TRBV7-9 and TRBJ2-1; 12 bases map to TRBD2. The ends lost 5 bases at V and 6 bases at J; junction bases unmatched: 5. CDR1 and CDR2 (germline): SEHNR, FQNEAQ (reference sequence). The CDR3 totals 15 residues. CDR3 in DNA: TGTGCCAGCAGCCGGAGGACTAGCGGGATCAATGAGCAGTTCTTC. Its translation: CASSRRTSGINEQFF.

The chain links TRBV27 to TRBJ2-1; tentative D call: TRBD1 (5 bases). Trimming cost V 3 bases and J 3 bases, with 9 bases left between them. The CDR3 runs to 14 residues. Germline values: CDR1 MNHEY, CDR2 SMNVEV (reference sequence). The CDR3 nucleotides are TGTGCCAGCAGTTTCCTAGGGGTCTACAATGAGCAGTTCTTC. Its translation: CASSFLGVYNEQFF.

V gene TRBV6-5 combines with J gene TRBJ1-2; possibly TRBD1 for D (6 bases). Germline V gene sequence: CDR1 MNHEY, CDR2 SVGAGI. There are 15 residues in the CDR3. V shed 2 bases and J shed 0 bases, with 10 bases lying between them. The DNA for the CDR3 is TGTGCCAGCAGTTACGGGGGGGGCACTAACTATGGCTACACCTTC. Encoded protein: CASSYGGGTNYGYTF.

This rearrangement joins TRBV27 to TRBJ2-7; 7 bases align to TRBD2. V was clipped by 0 bases and J by 3 bases; unmatched bases: 8. The CDR3 loop spans 16 amino acids. Germline assignment: CDR1 MNHEY and CDR2 SMNVEV (reference sequence). For the CDR3, the DNA is TGTGCCAGCAGTTTATCCTCCCTAGCGGCCAGCTACGAGCAGTACTTC. Its translation: CASSLSSLAASYEQYF.

The chain is built from TRBV2 and TRBJ2-1; perhaps TRBD1 as D (6 bases). From germline, CDR1 is SNHLY and CDR2 FYNNEI. This CDR3 comprises 13 residues. With 1 base removed from V and 9 bases from J, the gap between germline ends came to 10 bases. This CDR3 reads CASSEVRGGEQFF. CDR3 sequence (DNA): TGTGCCAGCAGTGAAGTCAGGGGCGGTGAGCAGTTCTTC.